Listed here are 12 T cell receptor beta chains from one sample, sequenced in a study of identical twins. TCRdb reprocessed the 5' RACE reads via MiXCR and lists one record per CDR3 protein. The data contain around 250,000 distinct CDR3 sequences, approximately 7% of them singletons. These data also featured in a second study, about yellow fever vaccine responses in identical twins.

Sequences were obtained from memory (CD45RO+) T cells sorted from blood. The source is a woman between 18 and 29 years old in good health.

The V call is TRBV20-1, the J call TRBJ2-1, with unresolved D. Germline values: CDR1 DFQATT, CDR2 SNEGSKA (reference sequence). There are 15 residues in the CDR3. Deletions cut 0 bases from V and 8 bases from J, with 17 bases between. CDR3 region: CSARDQRLKWYEQFF. The DNA of the CDR3 is TGCAGTGCTAGAGATCAGCGACTTAAATGGTATGAGCAGTTCTTC.

This clonotype was counted a few times. The rearrangement links TRBV20-1 to TRBJ1-1; D is ambiguous. The V gene's germline CDR1 is DFQATT and CDR2 SNEGSKA (reference sequence). V lost 0 bases to trimming and J lost 1 base, with 6 bases between them. CDR3 length: 13 amino acids. The chain's CDR3 is CSAREGWNTEAFF. The CDR3 DNA reads as TGCAGTGCTAGAGAGGGGTGGAACACTGAAGCTTTCTTT.

This clonotype showed up many times. The rearrangement uses TRBV9 and TRBJ1-3, with 7 bases lining up with TRBD1. The germline CDR1 and CDR2 sequences are SGDLS and YYNGEE. Germline trimming cut 3 bases from V and 7 bases from J; bases unmatched to any gene: 16. The CDR3 is 17 amino acids. CDR3 DNA sequence: TGTGCCAGCAGCGAAGTTGATGAGAGGGGGCGAAGGAACACCATATATTTT. Its translation: CASSEVDERGRRNTIYF.

The gene calls are TRBV5-6 and TRBJ2-5; 8 nucleotides match TRBD1. The CDR3 is 14 residues long. The V and J ends lost 4 bases and 4 bases, in that order; junction bases with no gene match: 6. Germline V CDR1 and CDR2: SGHDT, YYEEEE. The CDR3 spells CASSRTQGGETQYF. CDR3 DNA: TGTGCCAGCAGCAGAACACAGGGGGGAGAGACCCAGTACTTC.

This chain links TRBV5-1 with TRBJ1-5, with 7 bases lining up with TRBD1. CDR1 SGHRS and CDR2 YFSETQ come from the germline V gene. This CDR3 has 17 residues. The V and J ends lost 5 bases and 2 bases, in that order; junction bases with no gene match: 13. DNA for the CDR3: TGCGCCAGCAGTCCCTCTCCGACAGGGTCGGGCAATCAGCCCCAGCATTTT. Residues: CASSPSPTGSGNQPQHF.

This clonotype showed up just a few times. The chain has TRBV5-1 and TRBJ2-5; perhaps TRBD1 as D (5 bases). This CDR3 has 15 amino acids. Germline-derived CDR1 and CDR2 are SGHRS and YFSETQ. The V end was cut by 9 bases, the J end by 4 bases, with 22 bases between. This chain's CDR3 is CATAPGVGRGETQYF. Here the CDR3 DNA reads TGCGCCACCGCCCCTGGCGTGGGGCGCGGAGAGACCCAGTACTTC.

The J gene is TRBJ2-1, the V gene TRBV12-3 or TRBV12-4; 9 nucleotides match TRBD2. The length of the CDR3 is 16 residues. V lost 6 bases and J lost 0; bases outside the gene matches: 6. CDR3 sequence: CASRGLARVSYNEQFF. The CDR3 DNA is TGTGCCAGCAGAGGACTAGCGAGAGTCTCCTACAATGAGCAGTTCTTC.

The rearrangement uses TRBV10-3 and TRBJ2-7; TRBD1 matches at 9 bases. Germline V CDR1 and CDR2: ENHRY, SYGVKD. Germline trimming cut 10 bases from V and 6 bases from J; bases unmatched to any gene: 10. The CDR3 has 13 amino acids. Here the CDR3 DNA reads TGTGCCACCATCCGGGACAGGGACGGCGAGCAGTACTTC. This encodes CATIRDRDGEQYF.

This clonotype was seen repeatedly, ten times or more. The V call is TRBV12-3 or TRBV12-4, the J call TRBJ2-1; D could derive from TRBD1 or TRBD2 (5 bases each). The V end was cut by 0 bases, the J end by 8 bases, with 14 bases between. The CDR3 is made up of 15 amino acids. The chain's CDR3 is CASSLASRGLDEQFF. CDR3 in DNA: TGTGCCAGCAGTTTAGCGTCGAGGGGTCTGGATGAGCAGTTCTTC.

The sample holds a few counts of this clonotype. The chain recombines TRBV6-5 with TRBJ2-5; TRBD2 matches 7 bases. This CDR3 is 15 amino acids long. Trimming at V came to 0 bases and at J to 4 bases, leaving 5 bases not matched to a gene. CDR1 and CDR2 from the germline V gene are MNHEY and SVGAGI. The chain's CDR3 is CASSYSGGRRETQYF. The CDR3 bases are TGTGCCAGCAGTTACTCGGGGGGGAGACGAGAGACCCAGTACTTC.

This clonotype was counted many times. The chain links TRBV5-1 to TRBJ1-2, with D possibly being TRBD1 (6 bases). Germline V gene data show CDR1 as SGHRS and CDR2 as YFSETQ. The CDR3 totals 15 residues. Deletions cut 4 bases from V and 3 bases from J, with 16 bases between. CDR3 coding DNA: TGCGCCAGCAGCCCAGGACAGAGCATAGACTATGGCTACACCTTC. This gives the protein CASSPGQSIDYGYTF.

This clonotype showed up many times. The rearrangement joins TRBV20-1 to TRBJ2-5; D is unresolved. CDR1 and CDR2 (germline): DFQATT, SNEGSKA (reference sequence). The CDR3 covers 12 residues. Trimming pared 5 bases from V and 5 bases from J, leaving 12 bases between. CDR3 loop: CSAPTRLETQYF. CDR3 sequence (DNA): TGCAGTGCTCCTACCCGCCTCGAGACCCAGTACTTC.